Listed here are 4 T cell receptor beta chains from one sample, sequenced in a study of T cell responses to AZD1222 COVID-19 vaccine. Sequencing used immunoSEQ multiplex PCR; TCRdb keeps in-frame clones, though not all of them. This sample has some 150,000 clones; under 95% occur once, and the top ten carry roughly 4.4%. The sample consisted of peripheral blood, taken on day 0 of MenACWY control vaccination. These receptors all come from an adult in good health.

This rearrangement joins TRBV19 to TRBJ1-2; 8 bases line up with TRBD1. This CDR3 is built from 15 residues. V was clipped by 2 bases and J by 8 bases; unmatched bases: 10. In germline, CDR1 is LNHDA, CDR2 SQIVND (reference sequence). The CDR3 is CASSISAGGAGGYTF. The CDR3 nucleotides read TGTGCCAGTAGTATATCAGCAGGGGGCGCCGGGGGCTACACCTTC.

This clone was observed a single time. The chain joins TRBV10-3 to TRBJ2-5; TRBD1 is a possible D gene (5 bases). CDR1 is ENHRY and CDR2 is SYGVKD in the germline V gene. V dropped 10 bases and J dropped 2 bases, with 8 bases sitting between them. CDR3 length: 11 amino acids. CDR3 protein: CATRQQETQYF. The CDR3, as DNA: TGTGCCACCCGACAGCAAGAGACCCAGTACTTC.

The table lists this clone with a few counts. V is TRBV9 and J is TRBJ2-5; the D gene is possibly TRBD1 (6 bases). The CDR3 has 14 amino acids. V was cut by 0 bases and J by 7 bases, with 13 bases left in between. Germline V gene lookup returns CDR1 SGDLS and CDR2 YYNGEE. CDR3 sequence: CASSVDNLRGTQYF. In nucleotides, the CDR3 is TGTGCCAGCAGCGTAGATAACCTCAGGGGGACCCAGTACTTC. The full variable domain, its missing parts supplied by reference TRBV9 and TRBJ2-5, is DSGVTQTPKHLITATGQRVTLRCSPRSGDLSVYWYQQSLDQGLQFLIQYYNGEERAKGNILERFSAQQFPDLHSELNLSSLELGDSALYFCASSVDNLRGTQYFGPGTRLLVL.

This clone was detected once. The V call is TRBV10-3, the J call TRBJ2-6, with 7 bases lining up with TRBD2. The CDR3 spans 18 residues. Looked up from germline, CDR1 is ENHRY and CDR2 is SYGVKD. Germline trimming cut 3 bases from V and 0 bases from J; bases unmatched to any gene: 8. The CDR3 sequence is CAISDLAAEYSGANVLTF. DNA of the CDR3: TGTGCCATCAGTGATCTAGCGGCTGAGTACTCTGGGGCCAACGTCCTGACTTTC.